This TCR beta chain emerged from a study of T-cell memory formation after mild COVID-19 (dated by TCRdb to the early 2020s). Describing the broader study: Most TCR sequence clusters were specific to one of the two donors. T-cell clones expanding and contracting after mild COVID-19 in a couple of donors were tracked by longitudinal TCRalpha and TCRbeta repertoire sequencing. The cohort was made up of two young adult volunteers, one female and one male, who were previously healthy.

Of note for this clonotype: Its antigen is unknown. No much larger clone exists at a distance of one base, and base qualities are not known.

Ficoll-Paque density gradient centrifugation was the method used to isolate PBMCs. Instrument on record: Illumina NovaSeq 6000. TCRalpha and TCRbeta cDNA libraries were built by 5'RACE with constant-segment primers, adding sample barcodes and unique molecular identifiers. RNA was extracted from every sample with Trizol reagent. Amplification of the libraries took two PCR steps, and the second step added a second sample barcode plus Illumina TruSeq adapters. Sequencing of the libraries was done on an Illumina NovaSeq, producing 2 x 150 bp paired-end reads. The source study handled its data this way. Reads were demultiplexed and collapsed into UMI-guided consensus sequences with migec v1.2.7. Using mixcr v2.1.11, UMI consensuses were aligned to TRA and TRB V and J templates and then assembled into clonotypes. A clonotype was counted as expanded or contracted only if both edgeR and NoisET called the change significant, with noise models trained on biological replicates. For edgeR calls, the cutoffs were a false discovery rate-adjusted p below 0.01 and a log2 fold-change threshold of 1. As an exploratory analysis of dynamics, max-normalized trajectories of the 1000 most abundant clonotypes were examined by PCA with hierarchical clustering. Separately sequenced CD4+ and CD8+ repertoires were used to assign a CD4 or CD8 phenotype to each responding clone. TCRdb redid the processing of the public reads, applying fastp at Q25 and MiXCR, and retained in-frame beta chains. Duplicate CDR3 protein sequences are folded into a single record with the most common DNA and genes. These V and J calls derive from TCRdb rather than the authors' analysis. For this sample the table gives approximately 440,000 distinct CDR3 sequences, of which around 18% were detected only once. The ten top clones hold roughly 8.4% of the sample.

Summary of the overall study and its limitations: SARS-CoV-2 specificity was not confirmed for the second-wave clones peaking on day 37. From day 15 to 85, contracting clones showed balanced CD4/CD8 phenotypes, whereas a second wave of clones that expanded from day 15 to 37 leaned towards CD4+. Contracting CD4+ clones turned up mainly in the CM and EM memory subsets, whereas EMRA was where CD8+ clones were enriched. The study included only a couple of mild cases, and larger cohorts that include severe cases with pre-infection samples were judged to be necessary. Some responding clones were detected in pre-infection memory, suggesting pre-existing cross-reactive memory T cells joined the SARS-CoV-2 response.

The CDR3 goes from the cysteine to the phenylalanine over 17 residues. The DNA shown is the 51-base CDR3, in frame from base 1. Trimming removed 4 bases from V and 3 bases from J, leaving 19 bases between the germline ends. Based on the germline V gene (reference sequence), the CDR1 and CDR2 sequences are SEHNR and FQNEAQ. This receptor was taken from an adult woman who had mild COVID-19 (a few samples of this study predate the infection). The sample titles of this study are shuffled in the database, so cell type and time point are left out; the donor was told from shared clones. This sequence uses TRBV7-9 and TRBJ2-1; TRBD1 is a weak D gene call, 6 bases matching. The sample consisted of PBMCs or a T cell subset sorted from them (not recorded which). The CDR3 sequence is CASSSSIPGQNYNEQFF. The nucleotide sequence is given as TGTGCCAGCAGCTCTTCGATCCCCGGACAGAACTACAATGAGCAGTTCTTC.